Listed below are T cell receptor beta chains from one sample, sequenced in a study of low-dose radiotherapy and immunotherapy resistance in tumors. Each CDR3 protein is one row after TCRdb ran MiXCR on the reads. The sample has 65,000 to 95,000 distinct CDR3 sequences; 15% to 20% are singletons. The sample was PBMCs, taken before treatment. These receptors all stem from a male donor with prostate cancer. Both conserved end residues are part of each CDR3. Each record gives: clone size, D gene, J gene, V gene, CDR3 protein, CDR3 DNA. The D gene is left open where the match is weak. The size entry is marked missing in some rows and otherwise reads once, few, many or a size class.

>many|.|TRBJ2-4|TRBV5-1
CASSLVGGRMSSIQYF
TGCGCCAGCAGCTTGGTGGGCGGCAGGATGAGTTCCATTCAGTACTTC
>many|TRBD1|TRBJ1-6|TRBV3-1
CASSQGRTGEYSPLHF
TGTGCCAGCAGCCAAGGTCGTACAGGGGAGTATTCACCCCTCCACTTT
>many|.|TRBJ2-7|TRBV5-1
CASSLGAVTSYEQYF
TGCGCCAGCAGCTTGGGCGCGGTGACCTCCTACGAGCAGTACTTC
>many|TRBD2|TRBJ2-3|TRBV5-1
CASSGLAGDTQYF
TGCGCCAGCAGCGGACTAGCCGGAGATACGCAGTATTTT
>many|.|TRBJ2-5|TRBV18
CASSPNRGETQYF
TGTGCCAGCTCACCAAATCGTGGAGAGACCCAGTACTTC
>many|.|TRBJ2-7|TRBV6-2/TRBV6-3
CASSYGPLYEQYF
TGTGCCAGCAGTTACGGCCCCCTCTACGAGCAGTACTTC
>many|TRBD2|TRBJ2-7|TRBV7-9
CASSLTSGYEQYF
TGTGCCAGCAGCTTAACTAGCGGCTACGAGCAGTACTTC
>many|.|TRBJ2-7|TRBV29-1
CSVEVTRVEQYF
TGCAGCGTTGAGGTCACACGGGTTGAGCAGTACTTC
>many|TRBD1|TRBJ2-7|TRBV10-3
CAISRDRLSYEQYF
TGTGCCATCAGTAGGGACAGGTTGTCCTACGAGCAGTACTTC
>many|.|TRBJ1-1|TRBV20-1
CSARDRAGGSMNTEAFF
TGCAGTGCTAGAGATCGGGCGGGGGGTTCCATGAACACTGAAGCTTTCTTT
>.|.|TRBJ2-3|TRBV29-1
CSVDPGAPDTDTQYF
TGCAGCGTTGACCCAGGGGCACCCGACACAGATACGCAGTATTTT
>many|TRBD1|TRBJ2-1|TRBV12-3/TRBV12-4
CASSREFGQGAYNEQFF
TGTGCCAGCAGTCGTGAGTTCGGTCAGGGGGCCTACAATGAGCAGTTCTTC
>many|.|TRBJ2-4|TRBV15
CATSPRGGNIQYF
TGTGCCACCAGCCCGAGAGGAGGAAACATTCAGTACTTC
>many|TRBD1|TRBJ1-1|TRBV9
CASSVGDRGGGTEAFF
TGTGCCAGCAGCGTAGGGGACAGGGGGGGGGGGACTGAAGCTTTCTTT
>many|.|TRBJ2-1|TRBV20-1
CSARSSGGAQYNEQFF
TGCAGTGCTAGGAGTTCGGGGGGCGCGCAATACAATGAGCAGTTCTTC
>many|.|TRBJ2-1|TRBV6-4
CASRGAGGKQFF
TGTGCCAGCAGGGGGGCTGGAGGGAAGCAGTTCTTC
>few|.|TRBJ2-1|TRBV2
CASSELGGYEQFF
TGTGCCAGCAGTGAACTGGGCGGGTATGAGCAGTTCTTC
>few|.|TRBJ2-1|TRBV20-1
CSARDQGFFNEQFF
TGCAGTGCTAGAGATCAGGGGTTCTTCAATGAGCAGTTCTTC
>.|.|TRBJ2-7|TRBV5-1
CASSLAAGSAYEQYF
TGCGCCAGCAGCTTGGCCGCCGGGAGCGCATACGAGCAGTACTTC
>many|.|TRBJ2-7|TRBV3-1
CASSQAVGISYEQYF
TGTGCCAGCAGTCAAGCTGTAGGGATCTCCTACGAGCAGTACTTC
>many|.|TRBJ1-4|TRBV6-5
CASSYSWGPIVEKLFF
TGTGCCAGCAGTTACTCCTGGGGGCCGATTGTTGAAAAACTGTTTTTT
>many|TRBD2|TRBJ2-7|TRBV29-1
CSAHGGLGEQYF
TGCAGCGCCCACGGGGGGTTAGGCGAGCAGTACTTC
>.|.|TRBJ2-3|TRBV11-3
CASSLTETQYF
TGTGCCAGCAGCCTCACAGAGACGCAGTATTTT
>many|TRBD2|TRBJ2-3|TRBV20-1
CSARTSGSFADTQYF
TGCAGTGCTCGGACTAGCGGGAGTTTTGCAGATACGCAGTATTTT
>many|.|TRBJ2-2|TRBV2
CASSGLRTANTGELFF
TGTGCCAGCAGTGGATTGAGGACGGCGAACACCGGGGAGCTGTTTTTT
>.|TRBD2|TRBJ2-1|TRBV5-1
CASSPQSGGPGNEQFF
TGCGCCAGCAGCCCACAAAGCGGGGGGCCGGGGAATGAGCAGTTCTTC
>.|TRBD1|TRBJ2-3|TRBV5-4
CASSAKLGTGGTDTQYF
TGTGCCAGCAGCGCCAAACTCGGGACAGGGGGCACAGATACGCAGTATTTT
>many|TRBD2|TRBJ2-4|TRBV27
CASSLAGGLDIQYF
TGTGCCAGCAGTTTAGCGGGGGGGCTGGACATTCAGTACTTC
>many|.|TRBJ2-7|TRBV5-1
CASSPQLGGPYEQYF
TGCGCCAGCAGCCCCCAGTTGGGGGGACCCTACGAGCAGTACTTC
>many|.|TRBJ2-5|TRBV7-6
CASSFGTMQETQYF
TGTGCCAGCAGCTTCGGGACCATGCAAGAGACCCAGTACTTC
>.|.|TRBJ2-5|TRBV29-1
CSVGLPGAQETQYF
TGCAGCGTTGGGCTCCCTGGGGCCCAAGAGACCCAGTACTTC
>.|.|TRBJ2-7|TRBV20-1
CSARGGQGRYEQYF
TGCAGTGCTAGGGGGGGGCAGGGTCGATACGAGCAGTACTTC
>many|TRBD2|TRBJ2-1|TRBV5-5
CASSFGLAGPSYNEQFF
TGTGCCAGCAGCTTCGGACTAGCGGGACCCTCCTACAATGAGCAGTTCTTC
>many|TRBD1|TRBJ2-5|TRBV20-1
CSADRVGETQYF
TGCAGCGCTGACAGGGTCGGCGAGACCCAGTACTTC